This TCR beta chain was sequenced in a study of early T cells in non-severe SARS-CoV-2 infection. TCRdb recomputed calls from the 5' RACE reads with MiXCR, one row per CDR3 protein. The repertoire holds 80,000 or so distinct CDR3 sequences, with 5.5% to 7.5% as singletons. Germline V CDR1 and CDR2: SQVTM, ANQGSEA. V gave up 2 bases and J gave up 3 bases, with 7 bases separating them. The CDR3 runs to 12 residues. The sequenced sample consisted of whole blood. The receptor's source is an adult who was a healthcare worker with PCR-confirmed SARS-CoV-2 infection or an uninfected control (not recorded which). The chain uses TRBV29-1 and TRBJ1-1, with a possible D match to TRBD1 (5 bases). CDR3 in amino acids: CSVEQGHTEAFF. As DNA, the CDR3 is TGCAGCGTTGAACAGGGACACACTGAAGCTTTCTTT.